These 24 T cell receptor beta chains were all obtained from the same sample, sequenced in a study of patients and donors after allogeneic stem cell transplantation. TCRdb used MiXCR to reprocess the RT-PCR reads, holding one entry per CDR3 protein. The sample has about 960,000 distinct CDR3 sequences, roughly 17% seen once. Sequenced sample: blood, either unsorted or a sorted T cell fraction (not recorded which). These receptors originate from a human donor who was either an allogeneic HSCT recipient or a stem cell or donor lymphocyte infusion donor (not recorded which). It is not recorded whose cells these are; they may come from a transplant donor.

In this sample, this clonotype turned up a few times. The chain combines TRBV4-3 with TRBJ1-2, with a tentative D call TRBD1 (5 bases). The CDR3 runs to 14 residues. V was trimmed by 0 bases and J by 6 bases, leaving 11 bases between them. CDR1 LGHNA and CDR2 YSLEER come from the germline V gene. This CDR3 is CASSQDFRGNGYTF. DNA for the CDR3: TGCGCCAGCAGCCAAGATTTTAGGGGAAATGGCTACACCTTC.

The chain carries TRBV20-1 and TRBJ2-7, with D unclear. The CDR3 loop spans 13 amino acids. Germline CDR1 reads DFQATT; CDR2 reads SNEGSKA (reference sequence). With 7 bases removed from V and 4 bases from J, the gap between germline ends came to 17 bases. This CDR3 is CSVRDGRKYEQYF. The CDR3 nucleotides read TGCAGTGTCAGAGATGGCAGAAAATACGAGCAGTACTTC.

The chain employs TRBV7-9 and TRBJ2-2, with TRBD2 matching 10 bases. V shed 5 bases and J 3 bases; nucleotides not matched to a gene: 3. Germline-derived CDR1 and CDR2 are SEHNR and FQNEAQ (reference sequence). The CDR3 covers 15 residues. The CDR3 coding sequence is TGTGCCAGCAGCCAACTAGCGGGATACACCGGGGAGCTGTTTTTT. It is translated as CASSQLAGYTGELFF.

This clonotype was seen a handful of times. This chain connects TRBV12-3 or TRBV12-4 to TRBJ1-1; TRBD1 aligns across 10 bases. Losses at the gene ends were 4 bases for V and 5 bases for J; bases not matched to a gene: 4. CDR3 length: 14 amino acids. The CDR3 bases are TGTGCCAGCAGTTGGGACAGGGGTTCGACTGAAGCTTTCTTT. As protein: CASSWDRGSTEAFF.

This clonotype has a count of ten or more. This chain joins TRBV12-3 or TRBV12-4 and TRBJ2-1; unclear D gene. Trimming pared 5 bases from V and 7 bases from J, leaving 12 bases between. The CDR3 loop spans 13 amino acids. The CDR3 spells CASSPALANEQFF. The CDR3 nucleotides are TGTGCCAGCAGTCCAGCTCTTGCTAATGAGCAGTTCTTC.

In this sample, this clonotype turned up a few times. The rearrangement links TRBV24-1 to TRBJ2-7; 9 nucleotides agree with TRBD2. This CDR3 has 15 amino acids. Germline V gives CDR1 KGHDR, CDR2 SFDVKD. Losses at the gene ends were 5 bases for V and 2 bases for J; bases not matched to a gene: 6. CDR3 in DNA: TGTGCCACCAGTGGAGGGACTAGCAGACCCTACGAGCAGTACTTC. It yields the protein CATSGGTSRPYEQYF.

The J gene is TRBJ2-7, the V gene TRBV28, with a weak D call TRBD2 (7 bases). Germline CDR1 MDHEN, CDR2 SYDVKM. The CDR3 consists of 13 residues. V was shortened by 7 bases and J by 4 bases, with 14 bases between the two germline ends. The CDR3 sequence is CASTWGGAYEQYF. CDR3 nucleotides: TGTGCCAGCACCTGGGGGGGGGCTTACGAGCAGTACTTC. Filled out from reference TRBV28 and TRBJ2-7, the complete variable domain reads DVKVTQSSRYLVKRTGEKVFLECVQDMDHENMFWYRQDPGLGLRLIYFSYDVKMKEKGDIPEGYSVSREKKERFSLILESASTNQTSMYLCASTWGGAYEQYFGPGTRLTVT.

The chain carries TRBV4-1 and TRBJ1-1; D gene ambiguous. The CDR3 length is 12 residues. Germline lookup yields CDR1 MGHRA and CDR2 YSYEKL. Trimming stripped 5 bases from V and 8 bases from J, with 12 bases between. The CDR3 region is CASSEWPGEAFF. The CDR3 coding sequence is TGCGCCAGCAGCGAGTGGCCTGGGGAAGCTTTCTTT.

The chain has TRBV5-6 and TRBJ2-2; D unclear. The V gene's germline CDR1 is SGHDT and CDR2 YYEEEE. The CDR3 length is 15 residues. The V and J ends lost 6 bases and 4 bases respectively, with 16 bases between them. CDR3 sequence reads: CASTRQKTFTGELFF. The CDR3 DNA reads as TGTGCCAGCACCAGGCAAAAAACTTTCACCGGGGAGCTGTTTTTT.

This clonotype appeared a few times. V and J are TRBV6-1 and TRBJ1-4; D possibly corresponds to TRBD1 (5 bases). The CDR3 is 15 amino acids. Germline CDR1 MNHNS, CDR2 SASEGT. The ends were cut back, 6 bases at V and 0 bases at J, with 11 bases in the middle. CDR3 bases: TGTGCCAGCAGCCAGGGCATAGCAACTAATGAAAAACTGTTTTTT. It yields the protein CASSQGIATNEKLFF.

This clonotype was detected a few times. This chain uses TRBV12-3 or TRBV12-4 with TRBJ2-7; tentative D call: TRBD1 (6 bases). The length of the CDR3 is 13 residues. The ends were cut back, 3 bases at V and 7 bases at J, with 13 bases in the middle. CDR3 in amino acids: CASSFRRGREQYF. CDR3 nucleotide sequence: TGTGCCAGCAGTTTTCGCAGGGGTCGGGAGCAGTACTTC.

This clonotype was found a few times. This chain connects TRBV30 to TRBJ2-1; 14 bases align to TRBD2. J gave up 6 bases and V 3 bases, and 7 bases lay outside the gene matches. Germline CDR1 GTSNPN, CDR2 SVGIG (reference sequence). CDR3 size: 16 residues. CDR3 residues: CAWRAPGLAGVNEQFF. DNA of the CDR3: TGTGCCTGGAGAGCTCCGGGACTAGCGGGAGTCAATGAGCAGTTCTTC.

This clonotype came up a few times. The CDR3 is CSAAPGGPQETQYF. The DNA of the CDR3 is TGCAGTGCCGCTCCGGGGGGGCCGCAAGAGACCCAGTACTTC. J is TRBJ2-5 and V is TRBV20-1; the match to TRBD2 covers 8 bases. Germline assignment: CDR1 DFQATT and CDR2 SNEGSKA (reference sequence). The CDR3 is made up of 14 amino acids. V was clipped by 6 bases and J by 2 bases; unmatched bases: 8.

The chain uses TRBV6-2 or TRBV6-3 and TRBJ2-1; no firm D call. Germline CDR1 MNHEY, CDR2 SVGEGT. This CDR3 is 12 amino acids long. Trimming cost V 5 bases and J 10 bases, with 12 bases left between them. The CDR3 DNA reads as TGTGCCAGCAGTCTCGGCCCCGGCGAGCAGTTCTTC. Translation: CASSLGPGEQFF.

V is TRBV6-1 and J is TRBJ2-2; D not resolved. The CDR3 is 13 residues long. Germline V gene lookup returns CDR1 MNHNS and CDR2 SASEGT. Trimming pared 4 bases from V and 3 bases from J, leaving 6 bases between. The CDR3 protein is CASSGIDTGELFF. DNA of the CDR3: TGTGCCAGCAGTGGAATCGACACCGGGGAGCTGTTTTTT.

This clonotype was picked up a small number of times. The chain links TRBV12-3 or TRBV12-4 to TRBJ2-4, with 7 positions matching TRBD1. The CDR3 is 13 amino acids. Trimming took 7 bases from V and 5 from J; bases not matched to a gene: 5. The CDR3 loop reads CASTRDRQNIQYF. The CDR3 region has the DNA TGTGCCAGCACCCGGGACAGACAAAACATTCAGTACTTC.

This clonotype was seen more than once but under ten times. In DNA, the CDR3 is TGTGCCAGCAGTTACCCAGGGGGCGCGCAGCCCCAGCATTTT. Translation gives CASSYPGGAQPQHF. J is TRBJ1-5 and V is TRBV6-2 or TRBV6-3, with TRBD1 matching 8 bases. V dropped 2 bases and J dropped 7; count of bases not matched to a gene: 4. This CDR3 spans 14 amino acids. Germline CDR1 and CDR2: MNHEY and SVGEGT.

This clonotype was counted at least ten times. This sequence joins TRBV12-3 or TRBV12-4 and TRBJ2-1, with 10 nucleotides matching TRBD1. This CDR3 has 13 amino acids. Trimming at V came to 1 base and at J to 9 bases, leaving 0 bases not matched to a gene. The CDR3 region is CASSLGQGAEQFF. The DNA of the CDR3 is TGTGCCAGCAGTTTAGGACAGGGGGCTGAGCAGTTCTTC.

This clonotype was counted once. The CDR3 bases are TGTGCTAGTGGTTTGCACACCAAGGAGCGGGAGTTCACCTACGAGCAGTACTTC. Translating gives CASGLHTKEREFTYEQYF. V is TRBV12-5 and J is TRBJ2-7, with 8 nucleotides matching TRBD2. The V gene end was trimmed by 2 bases and the J gene end by 2 bases; junction bases not matched to a gene: 14. The CDR3 extends over 18 amino acids. Germline assignment: CDR1 LGHNT and CDR2 FRNRAP.

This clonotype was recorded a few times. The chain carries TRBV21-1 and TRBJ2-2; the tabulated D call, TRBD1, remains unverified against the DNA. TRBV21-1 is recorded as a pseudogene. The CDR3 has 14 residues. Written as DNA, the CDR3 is TGTGCCAGCAGCGACGACAGTGAAACCGGGGAGCTGTTTTTT. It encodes CASSDDSETGELFF.

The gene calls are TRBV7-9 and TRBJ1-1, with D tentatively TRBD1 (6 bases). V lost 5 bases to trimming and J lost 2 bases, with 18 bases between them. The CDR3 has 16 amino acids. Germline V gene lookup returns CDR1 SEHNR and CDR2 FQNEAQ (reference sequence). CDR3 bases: TGTGCCAGCAGCCCGCCGACCGGGACAATAAACACTGAAGCTTTCTTT. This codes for CASSPPTGTINTEAFF.

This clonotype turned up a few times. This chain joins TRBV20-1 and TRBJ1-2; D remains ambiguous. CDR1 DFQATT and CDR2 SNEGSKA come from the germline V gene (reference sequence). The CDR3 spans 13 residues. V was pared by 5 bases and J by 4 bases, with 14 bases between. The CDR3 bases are TGCAGTGCTCAGTCATTAATGCTCTATGGCTACACCTTC. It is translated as CSAQSLMLYGYTF.

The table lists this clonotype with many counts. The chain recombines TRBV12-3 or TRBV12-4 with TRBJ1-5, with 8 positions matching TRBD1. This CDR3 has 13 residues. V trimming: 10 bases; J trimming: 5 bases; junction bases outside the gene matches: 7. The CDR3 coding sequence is TGTGCCACCGGGGACAGGCAGGATCAGCCCCAGCATTTT. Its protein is CATGDRQDQPQHF.

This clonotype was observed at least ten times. The CDR3 protein is CASSGGQLETQYF. The CDR3 bases are TGCGCCAGCAGCGGGGGACAATTGGAGACCCAGTACTTC. This chain uses TRBV5-1 with TRBJ2-5; a weak D match, TRBD1 (6 bases). The CDR3 length is 13 residues. V was trimmed by 4 bases and J by 5 bases, leaving 12 bases between them. In germline, CDR1 is SGHRS, CDR2 YFSETQ.